This record covers a single T cell receptor beta chain. This sample stems from a study of blood T cell repertoires in COVID-19. As for the study in general: Spain, Italy and the United States supplied samples that represented acute and convalescent COVID-19. PBMCs, B-cell-depleted T cells, or T cells provided the cDNA or gDNA that made up the material.

In the source study's methods: The authors estimated nucleated cell counts from reference gene primer amplification. Assay: immunoSEQ multiplex PCR; the TCRdb copy retains only in-frame clones and omits some. V and J calls and clone size come straight from that table; D and trimming were deduced from the DNA. The sample has 300,000 or so clones, 70% to 90% seen once. The V end lost 4 bases, the J end lost 0 bases, and 21 bases lay between the germline ends. Germline assignment: CDR1 MNHEY and CDR2 SMNVEV (reference sequence). This CDR3 has 18 residues. This sequence originates from a man aged 18-30 years who had recovered from COVID-19. V usage is TRBV27 and J usage is TRBJ1-1; unclear D gene. The sequenced material came from peripheral blood. In DNA form, the CDR3 reads TGTGCCAGCAGTTCCCGCGGGGTAGGGTCGTTTATGAACACTGAAGCTTTCTTT. Its protein is CASSSRGVGSFMNTEAFF.